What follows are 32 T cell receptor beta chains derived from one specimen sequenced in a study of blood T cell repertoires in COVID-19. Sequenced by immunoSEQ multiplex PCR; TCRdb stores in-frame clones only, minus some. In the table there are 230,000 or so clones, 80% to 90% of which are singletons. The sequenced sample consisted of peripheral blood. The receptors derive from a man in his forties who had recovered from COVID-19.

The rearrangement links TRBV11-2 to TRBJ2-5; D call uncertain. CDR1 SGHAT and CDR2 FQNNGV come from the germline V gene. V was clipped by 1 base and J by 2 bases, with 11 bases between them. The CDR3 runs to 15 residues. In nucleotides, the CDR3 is TGTGCCAGCAGCTTAGGTCTACTGCCGCAAGAGACCCAGTACTTC. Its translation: CASSLGLLPQETQYF.

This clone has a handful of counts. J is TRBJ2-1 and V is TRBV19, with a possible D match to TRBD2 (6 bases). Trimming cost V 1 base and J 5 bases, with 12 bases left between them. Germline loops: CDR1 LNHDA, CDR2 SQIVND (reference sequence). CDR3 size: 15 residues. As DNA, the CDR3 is TGTGCCAGTAGTATAGTAGAGGAGGGGAACAATGAGCAGTTCTTC. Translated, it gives CASSIVEEGNNEQFF.

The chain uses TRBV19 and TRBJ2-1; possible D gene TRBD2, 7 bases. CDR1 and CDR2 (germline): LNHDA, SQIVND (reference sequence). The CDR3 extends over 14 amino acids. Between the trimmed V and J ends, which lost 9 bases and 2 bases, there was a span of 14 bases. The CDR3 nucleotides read TGTGCCAGCCAGATGGGGGGGCCCTACAATGAGCAGTTCTTC. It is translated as CASQMGGPYNEQFF.

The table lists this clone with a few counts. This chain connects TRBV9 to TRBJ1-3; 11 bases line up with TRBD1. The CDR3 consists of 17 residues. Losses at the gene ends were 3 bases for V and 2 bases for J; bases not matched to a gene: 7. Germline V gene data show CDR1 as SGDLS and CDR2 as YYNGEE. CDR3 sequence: CASSARPGQGAGNTIYF. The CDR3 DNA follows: TGTGCCAGCAGCGCCAGACCGGGACAGGGGGCTGGAAACACCATATATTTT.

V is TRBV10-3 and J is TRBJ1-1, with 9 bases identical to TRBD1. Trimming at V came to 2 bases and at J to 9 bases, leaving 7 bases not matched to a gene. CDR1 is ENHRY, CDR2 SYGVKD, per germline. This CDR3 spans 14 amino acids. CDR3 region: CAISEMWDRAQAFF. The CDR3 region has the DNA TGTGCCATCAGTGAGATGTGGGACAGGGCTCAAGCTTTCTTT.

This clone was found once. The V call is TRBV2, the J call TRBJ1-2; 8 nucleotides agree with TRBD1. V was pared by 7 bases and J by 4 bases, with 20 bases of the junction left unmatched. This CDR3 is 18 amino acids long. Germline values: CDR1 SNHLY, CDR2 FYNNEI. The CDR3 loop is CASTLPSGQVGGGYGYTF. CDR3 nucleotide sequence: TGTGCCAGCACCCTCCCTTCGGGACAGGTCGGAGGGGGCTATGGCTACACCTTC.

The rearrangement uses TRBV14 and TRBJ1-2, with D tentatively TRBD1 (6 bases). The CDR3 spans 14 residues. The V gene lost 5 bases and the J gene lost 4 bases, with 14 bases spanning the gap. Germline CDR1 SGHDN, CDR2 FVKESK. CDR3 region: CASSSQGQFYGYTF. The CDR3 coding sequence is TGTGCCAGCAGCTCTCAAGGACAGTTCTATGGCTACACCTTC.

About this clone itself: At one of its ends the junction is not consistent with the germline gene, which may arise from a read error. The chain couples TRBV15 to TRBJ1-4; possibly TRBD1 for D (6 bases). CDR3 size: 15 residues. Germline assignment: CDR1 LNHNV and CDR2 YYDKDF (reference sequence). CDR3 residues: CATSRLVVSGQTTLF. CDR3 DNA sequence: TGTGCCACCAGCAGATTGGTGGTTTCCGGACAGACAACTCTTTTT.

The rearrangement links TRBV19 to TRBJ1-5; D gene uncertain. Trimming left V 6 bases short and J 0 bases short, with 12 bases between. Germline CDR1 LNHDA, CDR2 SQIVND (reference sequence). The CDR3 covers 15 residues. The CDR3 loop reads CASSPIPGSNQPQHF. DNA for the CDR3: TGTGCCAGTAGCCCAATCCCCGGTAGCAATCAGCCCCAGCATTTT.

CDR3: CAWRGSGTGADTQYF. Here the CDR3 DNA reads TGTGCCTGGAGGGGCTCCGGGACAGGAGCGGATACGCAGTATTTT. The chain couples TRBV30 to TRBJ2-3, with 8 bases fitting TRBD1. Germline V gene lookup returns CDR1 GTSNPN and CDR2 SVGIG (reference sequence). V was clipped by 3 bases and J by 6 bases; unmatched bases: 11. This CDR3 region has 15 residues. The variable domain in full, with the rest retrieved from reference TRBV30 and TRBJ2-3, is SQTIHQWPATLVQPVGSPLSLECTVEGTSNPNLYWYRQAAGRGLQLLFYSVGIGQISSEVPQNLSASRPQDRQFILSSKKLLLSDSGFYLCAWRGSGTGADTQYFGPGTRLTVL.

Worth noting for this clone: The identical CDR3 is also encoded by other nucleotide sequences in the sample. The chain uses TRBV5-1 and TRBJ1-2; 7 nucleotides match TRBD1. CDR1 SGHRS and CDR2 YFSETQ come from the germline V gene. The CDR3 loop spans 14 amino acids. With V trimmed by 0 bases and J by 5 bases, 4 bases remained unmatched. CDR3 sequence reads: CASSLGQGDYGYTF. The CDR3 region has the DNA TGCGCCAGCAGCTTGGGACAGGGAGATTATGGCTACACCTTC. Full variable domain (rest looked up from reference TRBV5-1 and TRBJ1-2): KAGVTQTPRYLIKTRGQQVTLSCSPISGHRSVSWYQQTPGQGLQFLFEYFSETQRNKGNFPGRFSGRQFSNSRSEMNVSTLELGDSALYLCASSLGQGDYGYTFGSGTRLTVV.

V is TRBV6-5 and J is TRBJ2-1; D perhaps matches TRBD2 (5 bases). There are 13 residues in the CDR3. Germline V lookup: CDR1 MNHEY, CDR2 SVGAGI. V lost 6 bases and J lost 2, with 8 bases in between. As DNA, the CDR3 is TGTGCCAGCAGACTAGGGACCTACAATGAGCAGTTCTTC. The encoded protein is CASRLGTYNEQFF.

This CDR3 is CASRYGLEDLQPQHF. The CDR3 coding sequence is TGTGCCAGCAGATACGGACTCGAGGACCTTCAGCCCCAGCATTTT. V usage is TRBV6-5 and J usage is TRBJ1-5; D unclear. Germline assignment: CDR1 MNHEY and CDR2 SVGAGI. This CDR3 has 15 amino acids. The germline V and J ends were trimmed by 6 bases and 6 bases, with 18 bases remaining between them.

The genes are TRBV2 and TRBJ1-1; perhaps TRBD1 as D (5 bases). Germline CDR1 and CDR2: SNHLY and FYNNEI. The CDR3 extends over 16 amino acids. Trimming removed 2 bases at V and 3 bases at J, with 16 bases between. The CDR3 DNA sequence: TGTGCCAGCAGTGAATTCGGGACTGCTGTGGACACTGAAGCTTTCTTT. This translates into CASSEFGTAVDTEAFF.

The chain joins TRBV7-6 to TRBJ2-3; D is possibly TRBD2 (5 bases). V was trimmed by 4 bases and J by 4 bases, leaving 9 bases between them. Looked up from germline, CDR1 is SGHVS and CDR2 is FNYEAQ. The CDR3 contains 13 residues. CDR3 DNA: TGTGCCAGCAGCTCCCTAGCCGCAGATACGCAGTATTTT. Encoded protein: CASSSLAADTQYF.

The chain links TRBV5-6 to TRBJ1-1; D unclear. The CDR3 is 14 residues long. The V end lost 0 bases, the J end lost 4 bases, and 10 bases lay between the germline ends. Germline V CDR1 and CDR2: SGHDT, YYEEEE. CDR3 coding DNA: TGTGCCAGCAGCTTGGTGGCTGGGAGCACTGAAGCTTTCTTT. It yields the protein CASSLVAGSTEAFF.

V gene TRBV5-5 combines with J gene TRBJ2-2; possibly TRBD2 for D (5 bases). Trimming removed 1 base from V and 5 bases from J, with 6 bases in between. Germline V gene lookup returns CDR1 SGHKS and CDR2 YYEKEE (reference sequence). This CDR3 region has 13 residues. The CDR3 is CASSLRETGELFF. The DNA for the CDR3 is TGTGCCAGCAGCTTGAGGGAGACCGGGGAGCTGTTTTTT.

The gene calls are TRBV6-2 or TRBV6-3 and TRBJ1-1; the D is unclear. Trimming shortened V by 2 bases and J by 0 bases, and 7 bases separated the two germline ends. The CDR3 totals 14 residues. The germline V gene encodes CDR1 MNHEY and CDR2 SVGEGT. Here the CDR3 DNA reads TGTGCCAGCAGTTACCGACTCCTGAACACTGAAGCTTTCTTT. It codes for CASSYRLLNTEAFF.

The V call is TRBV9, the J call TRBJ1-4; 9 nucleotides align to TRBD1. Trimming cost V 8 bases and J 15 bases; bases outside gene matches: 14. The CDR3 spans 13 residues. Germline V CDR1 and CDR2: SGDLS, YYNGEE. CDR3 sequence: CASRPGTGIGLFF. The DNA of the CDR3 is TGTGCCAGTCGGCCCGGGACAGGGATTGGTTTGTTTTTT.

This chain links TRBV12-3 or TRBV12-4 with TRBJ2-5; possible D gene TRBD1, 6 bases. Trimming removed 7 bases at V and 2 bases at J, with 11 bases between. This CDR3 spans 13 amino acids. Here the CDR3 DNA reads TGTGCCAGCAAGAACAGGGATCAAGAGACCCAGTACTTC. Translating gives CASKNRDQETQYF.

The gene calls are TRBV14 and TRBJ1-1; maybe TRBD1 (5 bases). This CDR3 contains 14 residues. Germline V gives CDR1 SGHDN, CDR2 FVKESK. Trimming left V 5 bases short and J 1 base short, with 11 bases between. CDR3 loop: CASSSTDRNTEAFF. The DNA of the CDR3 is TGTGCCAGCAGCTCAACCGACAGGAACACTGAAGCTTTCTTT. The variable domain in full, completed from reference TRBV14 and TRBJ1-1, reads EAGVTQFPSHSVIEKGQTVTLRCDPISGHDNLYWYRRVMGKEIKFLLHFVKESKQDESGMPNNRFLAERTGGTYSTLKVQPAELEDSGVYFCASSSTDRNTEAFFGQGTRLTVV.

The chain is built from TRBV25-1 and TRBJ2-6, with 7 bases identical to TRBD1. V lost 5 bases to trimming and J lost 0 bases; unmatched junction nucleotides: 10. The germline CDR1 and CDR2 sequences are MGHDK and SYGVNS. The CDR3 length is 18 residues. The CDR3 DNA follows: TGTGCCAGCAGTAAGTCCGGGACAGCCCGCTCTGGGGCCAACGTCCTGACTTTC. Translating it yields CASSKSGTARSGANVLTF.

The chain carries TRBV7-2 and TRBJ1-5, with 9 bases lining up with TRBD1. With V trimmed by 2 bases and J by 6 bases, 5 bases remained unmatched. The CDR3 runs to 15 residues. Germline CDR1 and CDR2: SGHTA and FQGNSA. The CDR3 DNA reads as TGTGCCAGCAGCTTATGGACAGGGGCTGCTCAGCCCCAGCATTTT. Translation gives CASSLWTGAAQPQHF.

The CDR3 here is CASSLDRGTYEQYF. DNA for the CDR3: TGTGCCAGCAGCTTAGATAGGGGTACCTACGAGCAGTACTTC. The V call is TRBV7-2, the J call TRBJ2-7; perhaps TRBD1 as D (5 bases). Per germline, CDR1 SGHTA and CDR2 FQGNSA. The V and J ends lost 1 base and 2 bases respectively, with 9 bases between them. This CDR3 comprises 14 residues.

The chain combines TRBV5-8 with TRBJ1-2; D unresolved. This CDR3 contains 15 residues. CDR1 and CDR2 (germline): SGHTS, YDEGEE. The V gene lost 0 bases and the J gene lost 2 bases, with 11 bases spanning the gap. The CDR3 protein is CASSLEVHPNYGYTF. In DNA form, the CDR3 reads TGTGCCAGCAGCTTGGAAGTACATCCAAACTATGGCTACACCTTC.

The CDR3 nucleotides are TGCGCCAGCAGCTTGGTTGGACAGGGGAGTAACACTGAAGCTTTCTTT. It is translated as CASSLVGQGSNTEAFF. This rearrangement joins TRBV5-1 to TRBJ1-1; 9 nucleotides agree with TRBD1. The V and J ends lost 0 bases and 2 bases, in that order; junction bases with no gene match: 5. Germline-derived CDR1 and CDR2 are SGHRS and YFSETQ. The length of the CDR3 is 16 residues.

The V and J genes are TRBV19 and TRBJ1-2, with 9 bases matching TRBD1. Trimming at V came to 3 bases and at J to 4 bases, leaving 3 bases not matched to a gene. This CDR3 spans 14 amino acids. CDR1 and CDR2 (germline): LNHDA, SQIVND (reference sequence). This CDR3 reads CASSMHRGPYGYTF. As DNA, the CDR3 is TGTGCCAGTAGTATGCACAGGGGGCCCTATGGCTACACCTTC.

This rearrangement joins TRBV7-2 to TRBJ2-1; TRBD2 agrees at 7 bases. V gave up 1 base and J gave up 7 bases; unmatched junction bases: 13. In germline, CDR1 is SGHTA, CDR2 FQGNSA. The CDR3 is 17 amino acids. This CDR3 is CASSLVPGLAVRNEQFF. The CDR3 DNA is TGTGCCAGCAGCTTAGTGCCGGGCCTAGCGGTGAGGAATGAGCAGTTCTTC.

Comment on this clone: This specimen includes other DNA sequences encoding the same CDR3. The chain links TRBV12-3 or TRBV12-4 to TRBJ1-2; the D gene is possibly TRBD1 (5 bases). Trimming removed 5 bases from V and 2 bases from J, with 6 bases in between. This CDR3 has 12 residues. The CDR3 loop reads CASSQGNYGYTF. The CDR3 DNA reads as TGTGCCAGCAGTCAGGGCAACTATGGCTACACCTTC.

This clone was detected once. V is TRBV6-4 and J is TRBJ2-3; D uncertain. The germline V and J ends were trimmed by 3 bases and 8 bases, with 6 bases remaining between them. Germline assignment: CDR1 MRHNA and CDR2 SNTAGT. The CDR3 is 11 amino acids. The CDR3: CASSELVTQYF. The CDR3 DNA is TGTGCCAGCAGTGAGTTAGTTACGCAGTATTTT.

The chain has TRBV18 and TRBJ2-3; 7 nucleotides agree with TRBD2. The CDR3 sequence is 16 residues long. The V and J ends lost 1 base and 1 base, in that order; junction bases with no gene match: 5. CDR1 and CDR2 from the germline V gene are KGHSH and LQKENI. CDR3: CASSPRREIGTDTQYF. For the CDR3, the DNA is TGTGCCAGCTCACCACGGCGGGAGATCGGCACAGATACGCAGTATTTT.

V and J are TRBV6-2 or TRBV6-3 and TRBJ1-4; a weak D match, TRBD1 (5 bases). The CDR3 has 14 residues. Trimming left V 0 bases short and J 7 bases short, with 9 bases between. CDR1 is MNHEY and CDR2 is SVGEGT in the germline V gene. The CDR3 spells CASSYSDTVEKLFF. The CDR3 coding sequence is TGTGCCAGCAGTTACTCGGACACCGTTGAAAAACTGTTTTTT.